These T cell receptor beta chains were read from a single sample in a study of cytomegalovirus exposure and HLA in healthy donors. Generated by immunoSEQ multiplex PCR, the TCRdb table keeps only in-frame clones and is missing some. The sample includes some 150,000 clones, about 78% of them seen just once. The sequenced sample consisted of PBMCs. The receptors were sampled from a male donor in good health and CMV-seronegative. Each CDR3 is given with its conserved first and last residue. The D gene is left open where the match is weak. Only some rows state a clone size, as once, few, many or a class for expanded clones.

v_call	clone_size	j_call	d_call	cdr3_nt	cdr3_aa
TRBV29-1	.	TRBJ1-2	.	TGCAGCGTTTCTGTGGGGGGGGGCTACACCTTC	CSVSVGGGYTF
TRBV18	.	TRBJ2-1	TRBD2	TGTGCCAGCTCACCATTCGCGGGGGGTAGCTCCTACAATGAGCAGTTCTTC	CASSPFAGGSSYNEQFF
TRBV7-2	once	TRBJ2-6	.	TGTGCCAGCAGCTTAGGGGTGGGCCCTGGGGCCAACGTCCTGACTTTC	CASSLGVGPGANVLTF
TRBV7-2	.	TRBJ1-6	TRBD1	TGTGCCAGCAGCTCCTTCCCGGGACAGCCTAATTCACCCCTCCACTTT	CASSSFPGQPNSPLHF
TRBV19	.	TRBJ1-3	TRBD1	TGTGCCAGTACCACCGGGACAGGGATTGGAAACACCATATATTTT	CASTTGTGIGNTIYF
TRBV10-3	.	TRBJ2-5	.	TGTGCCATCAGTGAGTCGGGCGAGACCCAGTACTTC	CAISESGETQYF
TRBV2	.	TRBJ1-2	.	TGTGCCAGCAGTACGCCCGGGACTGCGTTTCGCTACACCTTC	CASSTPGTAFRYTF
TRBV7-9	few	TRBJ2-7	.	TGTGCCAGCAGCCAGGCGGGACGGCCCTACGAGCAGTACTTC	CASSQAGRPYEQYF
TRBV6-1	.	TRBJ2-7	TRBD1	TGTGCCAGTGCGACAGGGCACGCCTACGAGCAGTACTTC	CASATGHAYEQYF
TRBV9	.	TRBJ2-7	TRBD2	TGTGCCAGCAGCCCCAACGGGAGGGCCAACGAGCAGTACTTC	CASSPNGRANEQYF
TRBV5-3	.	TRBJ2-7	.	TGTGCCAGAAGTTGTGCCAGGGACTGTGAGCAGTACTTC	CARSCARDCEQYF
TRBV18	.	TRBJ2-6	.	TGTGCCAGCAAACAAAACTCTGGGGCCAACGTCCTGACTTTC	CASKQNSGANVLTF
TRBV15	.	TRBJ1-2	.	TGTGCCACCAGCAGAGGGGGCACCGACTATGGCTACACCTTC	CATSRGGTDYGYTF
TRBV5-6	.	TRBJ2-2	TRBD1	TGTGCCAGCAGCATAGACAGGGGGCGGGAGCTGTTTTTT	CASSIDRGRELFF
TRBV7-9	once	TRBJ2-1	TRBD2	TGTGCCAGCAGCTCGTATACCGGGACTAGTCGTGAGCAGTTCTTC	CASSSYTGTSREQFF
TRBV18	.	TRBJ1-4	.	TGTGCCAGCTCACAGGACAGCCAACATGCAACTAATGAAAAACTGTTTTTT	CASSQDSQHATNEKLFF
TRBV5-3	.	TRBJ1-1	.	TGTGCCAGAAGCTTGTGGGGGCTTAACACTGAAGCTTTCTTT	CARSLWGLNTEAFF
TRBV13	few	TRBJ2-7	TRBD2	TGTGCCAGCAGCTCTAGGGGACTAGCCGTGGGTGAGCAGTACTTC	CASSSRGLAVGEQYF
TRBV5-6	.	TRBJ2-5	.	TGTGCCAGCAGCTTAGACCGGCCAGGCCTCCCAGAGACCCAGTACTTC	CASSLDRPGLPETQYF
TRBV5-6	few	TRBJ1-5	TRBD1	TGTGCCAGCAGCGAATCAGGGGGCCAGCCCCAGCATTTT	CASSESGGQPQHF
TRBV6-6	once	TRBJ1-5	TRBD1	TGTGCCAGCAGTACTATCAGGGGGCAAAGCAATCAGCCCCAGCATTTT	CASSTIRGQSNQPQHF
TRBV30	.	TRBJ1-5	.	TGTGCCTGGAGTAAAGGGACTAGTCAGCCCCAGCATTTT	CAWSKGTSQPQHF
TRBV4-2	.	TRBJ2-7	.	TGTGCCAGCAGCCAAGCCTCCCAGGAAAGAGACGAGCAGTACTTC	CASSQASQERDEQYF
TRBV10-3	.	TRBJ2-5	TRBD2	TGTGCCATCAGTGAAGTGTCAGGGGGACTAGCGGGGGGAGAGACCCAGTACTTC	CAISEVSGGLAGGETQYF
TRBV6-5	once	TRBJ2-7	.	TGTGCCAGCACACCTAGGCAGGGTAGGTCCTACGAGCAGTACTTC	CASTPRQGRSYEQYF
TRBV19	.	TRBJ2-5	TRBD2	TGTGCCAGTAGTACCTTCCTAGCGGGAGGGATGGGGACCCAGTACTTC	CASSTFLAGGMGTQYF
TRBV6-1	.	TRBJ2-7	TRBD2	TGTGCCAGCAGGGAGGGACTAGCGGTCTACGAGCAGTACTTC	CASREGLAVYEQYF
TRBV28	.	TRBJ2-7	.	TGTGCCAGCAGTCCTAACAGGTACGAGCAGTACTTC	CASSPNRYEQYF
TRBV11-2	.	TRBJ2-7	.	TGTGCCAGCAGCCTGACCCCGGGACATCCATACGAGCAGTACTTC	CASSLTPGHPYEQYF
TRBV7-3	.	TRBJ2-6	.	TGTGCCAGCAGCGTAATTGACAGTCCCTCTGGGGCCAACGTCCTGACTTTC	CASSVIDSPSGANVLTF
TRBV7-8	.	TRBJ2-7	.	TGTGCCAGCAGCTTAGATCTAGCTCCTAACGAGCAGTACTTC	CASSLDLAPNEQYF
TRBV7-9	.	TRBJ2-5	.	TGTGCCAGCAGCTTAGTGCAGGACATACAAGAGACCCAGTACTTC	CASSLVQDIQETQYF
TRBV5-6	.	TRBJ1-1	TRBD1	TGTGCCAGCAGCTTTAACAGGGGAGACACTGAAGCTTTCTTT	CASSFNRGDTEAFF
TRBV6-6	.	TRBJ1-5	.	TGTGCCAGCAGCCCTGGACAGTGGAATCAGCCCCAGCATTTT	CASSPGQWNQPQHF
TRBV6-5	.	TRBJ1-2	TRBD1	TGTGCCAGCAGTGAACTGGGACAGGGAACGGGCTACACCTTC	CASSELGQGTGYTF
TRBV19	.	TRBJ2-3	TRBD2	TGTGCCAGTAGTCCCCGACTAGCGGGAGGGGATACGCAGTATTTT	CASSPRLAGGDTQYF
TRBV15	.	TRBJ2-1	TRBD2	TGTGCCACCAGCAGGGGGACTAGCGGGGCGAAGCAGTTCTTC	CATSRGTSGAKQFF